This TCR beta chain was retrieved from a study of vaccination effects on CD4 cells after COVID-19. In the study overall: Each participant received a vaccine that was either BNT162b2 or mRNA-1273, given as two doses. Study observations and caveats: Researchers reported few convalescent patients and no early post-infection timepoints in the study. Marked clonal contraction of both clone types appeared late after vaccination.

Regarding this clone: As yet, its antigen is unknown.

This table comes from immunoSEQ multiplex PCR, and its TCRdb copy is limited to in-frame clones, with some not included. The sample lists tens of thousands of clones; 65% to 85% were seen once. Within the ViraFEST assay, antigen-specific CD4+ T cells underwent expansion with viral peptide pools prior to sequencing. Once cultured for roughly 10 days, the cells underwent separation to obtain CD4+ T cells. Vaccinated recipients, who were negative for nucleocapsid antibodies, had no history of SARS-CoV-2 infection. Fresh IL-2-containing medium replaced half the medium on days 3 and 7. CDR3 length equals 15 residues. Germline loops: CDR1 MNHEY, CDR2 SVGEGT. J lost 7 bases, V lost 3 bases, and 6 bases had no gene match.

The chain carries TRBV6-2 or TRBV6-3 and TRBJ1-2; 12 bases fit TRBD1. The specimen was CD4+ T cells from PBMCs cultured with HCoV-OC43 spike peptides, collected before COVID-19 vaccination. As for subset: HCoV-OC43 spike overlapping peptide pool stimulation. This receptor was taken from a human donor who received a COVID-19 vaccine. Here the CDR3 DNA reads TGTGCCAGCAGTTATACCGGGACAGGGGGCCCTGGCTACACCTTC. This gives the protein CASSYTGTGGPGYTF.